What follows describes a single T cell receptor beta chain. Per the study methods: It was from reference gene primer amplification that nucleated cell counts were estimated. Repertoires were generated with immunoSEQ multiplex PCR, while TCRdb's copy carries only in-frame clones and drops some. V and J calls and clone size are copied from that table; D and trimming were computed from the DNA. The sample holds almost 200,000 clones, 85% seen once. The sample belongs to a study of blood T cell repertoires in COVID-19. On the study more broadly: The analysed material was cDNA or gDNA that came from T cells, B-cell-depleted T cells, or PBMCs.

The germline V gene encodes CDR1 SGDLS and CDR2 YYNGEE. V dropped 3 bases and J dropped 4 bases, with 19 bases sitting between them. This CDR3 contains 16 residues. The chain is built from TRBV9 and TRBJ1-1; D might be TRBD1 (6 bases). The TCR was taken from a man between 60 and 75 years old with COVID-19, enrolled during active disease. Sequencing used peripheral blood. The CDR3 loop is CASSADRSARATEAFF. In nucleotides, the CDR3 is TGTGCCAGCAGCGCCGACAGGAGCGCGCGGGCCACTGAAGCTTTCTTT.